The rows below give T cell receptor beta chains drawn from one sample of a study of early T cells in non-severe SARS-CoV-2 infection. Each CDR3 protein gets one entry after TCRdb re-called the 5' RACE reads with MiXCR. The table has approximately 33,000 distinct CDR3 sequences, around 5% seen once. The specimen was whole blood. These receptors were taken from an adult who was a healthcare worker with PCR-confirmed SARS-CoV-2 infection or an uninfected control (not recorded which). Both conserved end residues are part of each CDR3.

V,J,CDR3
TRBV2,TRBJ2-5,CASTGAGSLGIETQYF
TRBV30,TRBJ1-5,CAWGVQGYQPQHF
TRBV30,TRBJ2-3,CAWSSGRTDTQYF
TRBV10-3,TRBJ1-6,CAISTGTGTSYNSPLHF
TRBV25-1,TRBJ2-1,CAARGGTYEQFF
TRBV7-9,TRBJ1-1,CASGRAGEAFF
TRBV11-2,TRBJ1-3,CVSFGAGNTIYF
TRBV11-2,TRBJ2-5,CASSLETGQGIQETQYF
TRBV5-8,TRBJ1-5,CASSSRTGRQPQHF
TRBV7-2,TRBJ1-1,CASSWERNTEAFF
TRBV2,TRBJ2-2,CASAGTSGRRTSTGELFF
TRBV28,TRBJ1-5,CASSLPVPNQPQHF
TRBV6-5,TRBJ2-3,CASSYRPPRVSTDTQYF
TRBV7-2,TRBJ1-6,CASSLGTGVRSPLHF
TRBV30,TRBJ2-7,CAWSFRQGLGYEQYF
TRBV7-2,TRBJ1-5,CASSLGGLRPQHF
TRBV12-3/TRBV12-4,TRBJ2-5,CASSQTSGGQETQYF
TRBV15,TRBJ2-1,CATSRGALSGMTEQFF